Following are 20 T cell receptor beta chains from one sample sequenced in a study of T cell responses to AZD1222 COVID-19 vaccine. The data were produced by immunoSEQ multiplex PCR, yet TCRdb's version contains in-frame clones alone and is incomplete. The table has approximately 180,000 clones, roughly 91% seen once. The material was peripheral blood, obtained on day 0 of AZD1222 vaccination. All receptors come from an adult in good health.

The chain links TRBV7-8 to TRBJ2-7, with D unclear. CDR1 and CDR2 from the germline V gene are SGHVS and FQNEAQ. The ends were cut back, 5 bases at V and 3 bases at J, with 8 bases in the middle. The CDR3 loop spans 12 amino acids. CDR3 loop: CASSTGLYEQYV. CDR3 DNA: TGTGCCAGCAGCACTGGTCTCTACGAGCAGTACGTC.

This clone has only a few counts. V usage is TRBV6-5 and J usage is TRBJ1-1; 7 bases line up with TRBD1. Trimming removed 0 bases from V and 0 bases from J; junction bases left unmatched: 1. Germline CDR1 MNHEY, CDR2 SVGAGI. The CDR3 totals 15 residues. CDR3 DNA sequence: TGTGCCAGCAGTTACTCGGGGACAGTGAACACTGAAGCTTTCTTT. Translating gives CASSYSGTVNTEAFF.

The rearrangement uses TRBV10-3 and TRBJ1-1, with TRBD1 identical over 8 bases. With 3 bases clipped from V and 7 bases from J, the junction kept 4 bases outside the gene matches. The CDR3 consists of 13 residues. The germline CDR1 and CDR2 sequences are ENHRY and SYGVKD. This chain's CDR3 is CAISEGQGSEAFF. The CDR3 nucleotides read TGTGCCATCAGTGAAGGACAGGGCAGTGAAGCTTTCTTT.

The CDR3 bases are TGTGCCGCGCGCCGGGGACTAGCGGACCCAGGGAACTACAATGAGCAGTTCTTC. This gives the protein CAARRGLADPGNYNEQFF. The gene calls are TRBV5-5 and TRBJ2-1; 11 bases agree with TRBD2. The CDR3 is made up of 18 amino acids. In germline, CDR1 is SGHKS, CDR2 YYEKEE (reference sequence). After removal of 10 bases from V and 3 bases from J, the junction contained 18 bases not matched to a gene.

The rearrangement links TRBV4-2 to TRBJ2-3, with D perhaps TRBD1 or TRBD2 (5 bases each). Germline CDR1 and CDR2: LGHNA and YNFKEQ. V lost 0 bases, J lost 11 bases, and 15 bases lay in between. This CDR3 region has 14 residues. The CDR3 DNA follows: TGTGCCAGCAGCCAAGATCTGGCAGGGAGAGGGCAGTATTTT. This encodes CASSQDLAGRGQYF.

The chain couples TRBV19 to TRBJ2-1; D not certain. The CDR3 is 16 amino acids. V was cut by 3 bases and J by 3 bases, with 15 bases left in between. Germline V gene lookup returns CDR1 LNHDA and CDR2 SQIVND (reference sequence). The CDR3 coding sequence is TGTGCCAGTAGTATTTTATTTGAGGCAGGCTACAATGAGCAGTTCTTC. Encoded protein: CASSILFEAGYNEQFF.

This sequence joins TRBV24-1 and TRBJ2-3, with D possibly called TRBD1 or TRBD2 (6 bases each). The CDR3 contains 15 residues. CDR1 and CDR2 from the germline V gene are KGHDR and SFDVKD. V was trimmed by 3 bases and J by 4 bases, leaving 13 bases between them. CDR3 loop: CATSDAAGGADTQYF. CDR3 nucleotides: TGTGCCACCAGTGATGCTGCCGGGGGCGCAGATACGCAGTATTTT.

The V and J genes are TRBV19 and TRBJ1-3; D is ambiguous. V lost 3 bases to trimming and J lost 0 bases, with 6 bases between them. Per germline, CDR1 LNHDA and CDR2 SQIVND (reference sequence). CDR3 length: 14 amino acids. CDR3 protein: CASSMYLSGNTIYF. CDR3 bases: TGTGCCAGTAGTATGTATCTCTCTGGAAACACCATATATTTT. Filled out from reference TRBV19 and TRBJ1-3, the complete variable domain reads DGGITQSPKYLFRKEGQNVTLSCEQNLNHDAMYWYRQDPGQGLRLIYYSQIVNDFQKGDIAEGYSVSREKKESFPLTVTSAQKNPTAFYLCASSMYLSGNTIYFGEGSWLTVV.

The rearrangement joins TRBV7-7 to TRBJ2-3; TRBD2 agrees at 12 bases. There are 15 residues in the CDR3. Per the germline V gene, CDR1 is SSHAT and CDR2 is FNYEAQ (reference sequence). Trimming removed 6 bases from V and 7 bases from J; junction bases left unmatched: 8. The DNA of the CDR3 is TGTGCCAGCAGTTCGGGACTAGCGGGTACCAATACGCAGTATTTT. Translating it yields CASSSGLAGTNTQYF.

Regarding this clone: Compared with germline, one end of the junction differs, possibly owing to a read error. V and J are TRBV25-1 and TRBJ1-1; D gene uncertain. The CDR3 has 10 residues. From germline, CDR1 is MGHDK and CDR2 SYGVNS. The CDR3 DNA reads as TGTGCCAGCAGTGAAGGTCGACATCACTTC. This sequence encodes CASSEGRHHF. The complete variable domain, with remaining parts taken from reference TRBV25-1 and TRBJ1-1, reads EADIYQTPRYLVIGTGKKITLECSQTMGHDKMYWYQQDPGMELHLIHYSYGVNSTEKGDLSSESTVSRIRTEHFPLTLESARPSHTSQYLCASSEGRHHFGQGTRLTVV.

The rearrangement joins TRBV10-3 to TRBJ1-1; TRBD1 agrees at 8 bases. The CDR3 runs to 14 residues. Germline CDR1 ENHRY, CDR2 SYGVKD. V was clipped by 3 bases and J by 4 bases; unmatched bases: 4. The DNA for the CDR3 is TGTGCCATCAGTGAAGGACAGGGCTCCACTGAAGCTTTCTTT. Its translation is CAISEGQGSTEAFF.

This chain uses TRBV4-3 with TRBJ2-3; D unresolved. The CDR3 contains 14 residues. Germline values: CDR1 LGHNA, CDR2 YSLEER. The V end lost 0 bases, the J end lost 1 base, and 5 bases lay between the germline ends. The chain's CDR3 is CASSQEDRTDTQYF. CDR3 sequence (DNA): TGCGCCAGCAGCCAAGAAGACCGCACAGATACGCAGTATTTT.

This clone was seen a handful of times. The CDR3 DNA reads TGTGCCAGCAGCGAGACTTACGAGCAGTACTTC. The encoded protein is CASSETYEQYF. The rearrangement links TRBV28 to TRBJ2-7; D uncertain. Germline CDR1 and CDR2: MDHEN and SYDVKM. V lost 6 bases to trimming and J lost 4 bases, with 7 bases between them. CDR3 length: 11 amino acids. The whole variable domain, remainder taken from reference TRBV28 and TRBJ2-7, is DVKVTQSSRYLVKRTGEKVFLECVQDMDHENMFWYRQDPGLGLRLIYFSYDVKMKEKGDIPEGYSVSREKKERFSLILESASTNQTSMYLCASSETYEQYFGPGTRLTVT.

This chain connects TRBV19 to TRBJ1-5; TRBD1 matches 9 bases. Losses at the gene ends were 3 bases for V and 7 bases for J; bases not matched to a gene: 13. From germline, CDR1 is LNHDA and CDR2 SQIVND (reference sequence). The CDR3 loop spans 17 amino acids. The CDR3 DNA is TGTGCCAGTAGTATCGGGACAGGGAGAGGGCGCTGGCAGCCCCAGCATTTT. Residues: CASSIGTGRGRWQPQHF.

The chain uses TRBV6-5 and TRBJ2-1; tentative D call: TRBD1 (6 bases). Germline V lookup: CDR1 MNHEY, CDR2 SVGAGI. The germline V and J ends were trimmed by 6 bases and 8 bases, with 8 bases remaining between them. CDR3 length: 11 residues. CDR3 bases: TGTGCCAGCAGACAGGGCCATGAGCAGTTCTTC. Encoded protein: CASRQGHEQFF.

The chain is built from TRBV3-1 (or the pseudogene TRBV3-2) and TRBJ1-1; the D is unclear. This CDR3 region has 14 residues. CDR1 and CDR2 (germline): LGHDT, YNNKEL (reference sequence). V was trimmed by 1 base and J by 5 bases, leaving 11 bases between them. The CDR3 region has the DNA TGTGCCAGCAGCCAAGGGGTGCGGGGAACTGAAGCTTTCTTT. This encodes CASSQGVRGTEAFF.

The CDR3 nucleotides read TGCGCCAGCAGCTTTACGGGGGCGAACTCTGGAAACACCATATATTTT. As protein: CASSFTGANSGNTIYF. This rearrangement joins TRBV5-1 to TRBJ1-3; the D gene is possibly TRBD1 (6 bases). This CDR3 has 16 amino acids. Germline V gene data show CDR1 as SGHRS and CDR2 as YFSETQ. V lost 2 bases to trimming and J lost 0 bases, with 12 bases between them.

The chain has TRBV7-3 and TRBJ2-5; 9 bases map to TRBD2. In germline, CDR1 is SGHTA, CDR2 FQGTGA. The CDR3 runs 17 residues. The V segment lost 4 bases and the J segment 5 bases; nucleotides outside the gene matches: 14. The CDR3 coding sequence is TGTGCCAGCAGCTCAGGGGCGGGAGGGCCAATAGTGGAGACCCAGTACTTC. Translated, it gives CASSSGAGGPIVETQYF. The variable domain in full, completed from reference TRBV7-3 and TRBJ2-5, reads GAGVSQTPSNKVTEKGKYVELRCDPISGHTALYWYRQSLGQGPEFLIYFQGTGAADDSGLPNDRFFAVRPEGSVSTLKIQRTERGDSAVYLCASSSGAGGPIVETQYFGPGTRLLVL.

This clone was observed a single time. The CDR3 bases are TGTGCCAGCAAAGACCGGCCCCTCTATGGCTACACCTTC. It encodes CASKDRPLYGYTF. The chain carries TRBV2 and TRBJ1-2; D gene ambiguous. Germline V CDR1 and CDR2: SNHLY, FYNNEI. The V and J ends lost 7 bases and 4 bases respectively, with 13 bases between them. The CDR3 totals 13 residues.

The chain uses TRBV10-2 and TRBJ2-1, with D perhaps assigned TRBD1 or TRBD2 (5 bases each). Germline V lookup: CDR1 WSHSY, CDR2 SAAADI. The CDR3 runs to 17 residues. V lost 7 bases, J lost 4 bases, and 23 bases lay in between. The CDR3 coding sequence is TGCGCCAGCATTAGTATCCCACCGGGACGGGATTACAATGAGCAGTTCTTC. This gives the protein CASISIPPGRDYNEQFF.